A single sample is the source of the 10 T cell receptor beta chains below, sequenced in a study of CD8 T cells in Susac syndrome. Reverse transcription of roughly 0.45 to 1 ug RNA used random hexamers. TCRdb fed the immunoSEQ multiplex PCR reads into MiXCR, producing one record per CDR3 protein. Among a few hundred thousand distinct CDR3 sequences listed, about 95% were seen once. The source material was CD4+ T cells from PBMCs. These TCRs come from a human donor with Susac syndrome.

This chain joins TRBV29-1 and TRBJ2-4, with D possibly being TRBD2 (5 bases). The V and J ends lost 7 bases and 0 bases respectively, with 7 bases between them. Germline CDR1 and CDR2: SQVTM and ANQGSEA. The CDR3 extends over 12 amino acids. The CDR3, as DNA: TGCAGCGCCGGAGGAGCCAAAAACATTCAGTACTTC. Its translation: CSAGGAKNIQYF.

The gene calls are TRBV19 and TRBJ1-5; weak D call: TRBD1 (5 bases). CDR3 length: 15 amino acids. The germline gives CDR1 LNHDA, CDR2 SQIVND (reference sequence). V gave up 6 bases and J gave up 5 bases, with 17 bases separating them. Here the CDR3 reads CASRRQPRQDQPQHF. The CDR3, as DNA: TGTGCCAGTAGGCGACAGCCACGCCAGGATCAGCCCCAGCATTTT.

This rearrangement joins TRBV29-1 to TRBJ1-5, with D perhaps TRBD1 (6 bases). The CDR3 runs to 15 residues. Germline assignment: CDR1 SQVTM and CDR2 ANQGSEA. V gave up 3 bases and J gave up 6 bases, with 18 bases separating them. CDR3 residues: CSVDSGQGHGQPQHF. The CDR3 nucleotides are TGCAGCGTTGACTCAGGGCAGGGGCACGGTCAGCCCCAGCATTTT.

The gene calls are TRBV11-2 and TRBJ2-5; a weak D match, TRBD1 (6 bases). CDR1 and CDR2 (germline): SGHAT, FQNNGV. This CDR3 is 15 amino acids long. Trimming left V 3 bases short and J 1 base short, with 12 bases between. CDR3 DNA: TGTGCCAGCAGCTTTTCATCAGGGGCCCAAGAGACCCAGTACTTC. This sequence encodes CASSFSSGAQETQYF. The variable domain in full, completed from reference TRBV11-2 and TRBJ2-5, reads EAGVAQSPRYKIIEKRQSVAFWCNPISGHATLYWYQQILGQGPKLLIQFQNNGVVDDSQLPKDRFSAERLKGVDSTLKIQPAKLEDSAVYLCASSFSSGAQETQYFGPGTRLLVL.

The genes are TRBV29-1 and TRBJ1-2; 8 bases agree with TRBD1. Unmatched junction bases numbered 6, after V lost 6 bases and J lost 3 bases. CDR1 SQVTM and CDR2 ANQGSEA come from the germline V gene. This CDR3 spans 13 amino acids. CDR3: CSVRQGTDYGYTF. CDR3 bases: TGCAGCGTCCGACAGGGGACCGACTATGGCTACACCTTC.

The rearrangement joins TRBV20-1 to TRBJ1-2; 7 nucleotides agree with TRBD1. The V segment lost 3 bases and the J segment 3 bases; nucleotides outside the gene matches: 13. CDR1 and CDR2 (germline): DFQATT, SNEGSKA (reference sequence). This CDR3 has 16 residues. The CDR3 region has the DNA TGCAGTGCTAGCCAGGGGGGTGGGACCCATGACTATGGCTACACCTTC. Its translation is CSASQGGGTHDYGYTF.

This clonotype showed up just a few times. The CDR3 is CASSDRQGENYEQYF. The CDR3 DNA follows: TGCGCCAGCAGTGATAGACAGGGGGAGAATTACGAGCAGTACTTC. The chain employs TRBV4-1 and TRBJ2-7; 9 nucleotides match TRBD1. The V gene end was trimmed by 6 bases and the J gene end by 4 bases; junction bases not matched to a gene: 10. Germline-derived CDR1 and CDR2 are MGHRA and YSYEKL. This CDR3 comprises 15 residues.

The V gene is TRBV9, the J gene TRBJ2-2; D tentatively fits TRBD1 or TRBD2 (5 bases each). V shed 0 bases and J shed 6 bases, with 15 bases lying between them. Germline lookup yields CDR1 SGDLS and CDR2 YYNGEE. The CDR3 has 16 amino acids. The CDR3 coding sequence is TGTGCCAGCAGCGTAGAGAGGGGAACCGGCGCCGGGGAGCTGTTTTTT. Translating gives CASSVERGTGAGELFF.

The V and J genes are TRBV30 and TRBJ2-5; 14 bases map to TRBD2. There are 15 residues in the CDR3. V lost 3 bases to trimming and J lost 4 bases; unmatched junction nucleotides: 4. Germline V lookup: CDR1 GTSNPN, CDR2 SVGIG (reference sequence). As DNA, the CDR3 is TGTGCCTGGAGCCGACTAGCGGGGGGGCCAGAGACCCAGTACTTC. The encoded protein is CAWSRLAGGPETQYF.

The chain employs TRBV28 and TRBJ1-1; 9 bases match TRBD1. With 5 bases clipped from V and 11 bases from J, the junction kept 6 bases outside the gene matches. This CDR3 is 12 amino acids long. CDR1 is MDHEN and CDR2 is SYDVKM in the germline V gene. The CDR3 DNA reads TGTGCCAGCAGTCCAACCGGGACAGGGGCTTTCTTT. It specifies CASSPTGTGAFF. The variable domain in full, with the rest retrieved from reference TRBV28 and TRBJ1-1, is DVKVTQSSRYLVKRTGEKVFLECVQDMDHENMFWYRQDPGLGLRLIYFSYDVKMKEKGDIPEGYSVSREKKERFSLILESASTNQTSMYLCASSPTGTGAFFGQGTRLTVV.